These T cell receptor beta chains were read from a single sample in a study of identical twins. TCRdb called the 5' RACE reads again in MiXCR, with one record for every CDR3 protein. The data hold 750,000 to 950,000 distinct CDR3 sequences, with 9% to 15% observed a single time. The same sample was also used in a study of yellow fever vaccine responses in identical twins.

The sequenced sample was PBMCs. These receptors came from a woman aged 18-29 years in good health. The CDR3 runs from the conserved cysteine through the conserved F or W. Fields, in order: CDR3 length, V gene, clone size, J gene, CDR3 protein. Part of the rows lack a size; the others show once, few, many or a class for expanded clones.

19	TRBV4-1	-	TRBJ2-3	CASSQDRTFSKDSTDTQYF
18	TRBV4-1	many	TRBJ2-2	CASSQGPYRDRNTGELFF
16	TRBV12-3/TRBV12-4	few	TRBJ2-3	CASSSQSGGVTDTQYF
16	TRBV4-1	few	TRBJ2-7	CASSQAWVQSSYEQYF
13	TRBV9	-	TRBJ1-2	CASSSQTGDGYTF
17	TRBV9	few	TRBJ2-2	CASSVHGPRDGTGELFF
16	TRBV4-1	few	TRBJ2-1	CASSQTSSGGKGEQFF
17	TRBV6-1	-	TRBJ2-2	CASSAGTGTANTGELFF
18	TRBV28	-	TRBJ2-3	CASSPESFAGGGTDTQYF
15	TRBV6-5	-	TRBJ1-1	CASSYTGVRNTEAFF
16	TRBV20-1	-	TRBJ2-4	CSAGETFKLAKNIQYF
14	TRBV29-1	many	TRBJ2-1	CSGQQGNGYNEQFF
14	TRBV29-1	few	TRBJ2-2	CSTAQTSGTGELFF
11	TRBV20-1	-	TRBJ2-1	CSGPSVNEQFF
13	TRBV5-1	few	TRBJ2-5	CASTSLAEETQYF
15	TRBV4-1	few	TRBJ2-1	CASSQRQGPENEQFF
16	TRBV12-3/TRBV12-4	-	TRBJ1-1	CASSFRQGRGNTEAFF
13	TRBV12-3/TRBV12-4	many	TRBJ2-2	CASIPMSIGELFF
16	TRBV19	-	TRBJ2-5	CASSMSSGRGSSTQYF
13	TRBV11-2	many	TRBJ1-5	CASSRVFNQPQHF